Listed below are T cell receptor beta chains from one sample, sequenced in a study of OX40 agonist ivuxolimab in advanced cancers. The assay was immunoSEQ multiplex PCR, and TCRdb's table has in-frame clones only and misses some. Of approximately 80,000 clones in the sample, 80% to 95% were seen once. The specimen comprised CD4+ or CD8+ T cells sorted from blood, sampled in a trial of the OX40 agonist ivuxolimab. The source is an adult with an advanced solid tumor such as melanoma, head and neck, liver or kidney cancer. The CDR3 runs from the conserved cysteine through the conserved F or W. The D gene is left open where the match is weak. Clone size appears in some rows only: once, few, many, or a class for an expanded clone.

D | J | size | V | CDR3 | DNA
NA | TRBJ2-5 | NA | TRBV5-6 | CASSLVTSSTSAGEQYF | NA
TRBD2 | TRBJ2-3 | NA | TRBV5-1 | CASSGTSVLSTDTQYF | TGCGCCAGCAGCGGGACTAGCGTACTTAGCACAGATACGCAGTATTTT
TRBD2 | TRBJ2-3 | once | TRBV19 | CASSPLGTSGSDTQYF | TGTGCCAGTAGTCCTCTTGGGACTAGCGGGAGCGATACGCAGTATTTT
NA | TRBJ1-1 | NA | TRBV19 | CASFDRMNTEAFF | TGTGCCAGTTTCGACAGAATGAACACTGAAGCTTTCTTT
NA | TRBJ2-5 | NA | TRBV5-8 | CASHDRTYLRTQYF | TGTGCCAGCCACGATCGGACCTACTTACGGACCCAGTACTTC
NA | TRBJ2-5 | NA | TRBV7-2 | CASSPPGRAEETQYF | TGTGCCAGCAGCCCCCCAGGACGGGCTGAAGAGACCCAGTACTTC
NA | TRBJ2-7 | NA | TRBV28 | CASSGSWEQYF | TGTGCCAGCAGTGGGAGTTGGGAGCAGTACTTC
TRBD2 | TRBJ2-7 | NA | TRBV6-6 | CASSYLPSGNEQYF | TGTGCCAGCAGTTACCTCCCTAGCGGGAACGAGCAGTACTTC
TRBD2 | TRBJ2-7 | NA | TRBV18 | CASSPPGLAGSEQYF | TGTGCCAGCTCACCCCCGGGACTAGCGGGAAGTGAGCAGTACTTC
NA | TRBJ2-2 | NA | TRBV28 | CASTPGATSAGELFF | TGTGCCAGCACCCCTGGGGCAACATCGGCCGGGGAGCTGTTTTTT
NA | TRBJ2-3 | NA | TRBV5-1 | CASSLASKGTDTQYF | TGCGCCAGCAGCTTGGCTAGCAAAGGCACAGATACGCAGTATTTT
NA | TRBJ1-2 | NA | TRBV18 | CASSPQTGPSNYGYTF | TGTGCCAGCTCACCTCAAACAGGCCCCTCTAACTATGGCTACACCTTC
NA | TRBJ1-2 | NA | TRBV7-9 | CASTKDGNYGYTF | TGTGCCAGCACAAAGGACGGAAACTATGGCTACACCTTC
NA | TRBJ2-5 | NA | TRBV7-3 | CASSWDPAETQYF | TGTGCCAGCAGCTGGGATCCGGCGGAGACCCAGTACTTC
NA | TRBJ2-1 | NA | TRBV12-5 | CASGLVLLADSSYNEQFF | TGTGCTAGTGGTTTGGTACTGCTAGCTGATAGCTCCTACAATGAGCAGTTCTTC
NA | TRBJ1-4 | NA | TRBV27 | CASSGSTANDEKLFF | TGTGCCAGCAGCGGCTCCACAGCGAATGATGAAAAACTGTTTTTT
TRBD2 | TRBJ2-1 | NA | TRBV9 | CASSVAPGTKRNEQFF | TGTGCCAGCAGCGTAGCCCCCGGGACTAAGAGAAATGAGCAGTTCTTC
NA | TRBJ2-5 | NA | TRBV4-1 | CASSQDRELVGGETQYF | TGCGCCAGCAGCCAAGATAGGGAACTAGTGGGGGGAGAGACCCAGTACTTC
NA | TRBJ1-2 | NA | TRBV28 | CASSLWGARGYTF | TGTGCCAGCAGTTTATGGGGGGCGCGGGGCTACACCTTC
NA | TRBJ2-1 | NA | TRBV19 | CATPPRDTPEQFF | TGTGCCACTCCCCCCCGCGACACCCCAGAGCAGTTCTTC
NA | TRBJ1-2 | once | TRBV27 | CASSQAWVRQGNGYTF | TGTGCCAGCAGCCAAGCGTGGGTGCGGCAGGGGAATGGCTACACCTTC
NA | TRBJ2-5 | NA | TRBV7-6 | CASSAGSFQETQYF | TGTGCCAGCAGCGCCGGGAGCTTCCAAGAGACCCAGTACTTC
TRBD2 | TRBJ2-1 | NA | TRBV4-2 | CASSPSPGTTVYNEQFF | TGTGCCAGCAGCCCAAGCCCCGGGACTACCGTTTACAATGAGCAGTTCTTC
TRBD1 | TRBJ1-2 | NA | TRBV6-6 | CASSRGQGYGYTF | TGTGCCAGCAGTAGGGGGCAGGGCTATGGCTACACCTTC
TRBD2 | TRBJ2-4 | NA | TRBV7-2 | CASRSQAGGGNIQYF | TGTGCCAGCAGATCCCAAGCGGGGGGTGGAAACATTCAGTACTTC
NA | TRBJ2-7 | NA | TRBV7-9 | CASSFLVEQYF | TGTGCCAGCAGCTTTTTAGTCGAGCAGTACTTC
NA | TRBJ2-7 | NA | TRBV7-2 | CASSLVGGWGSYEQYF | TGTGCCAGCAGCTTAGTTGGGGGCTGGGGTTCCTACGAGCAGTACTTC
NA | TRBJ2-2 | NA | TRBV7-9 | CASSLEAGWTGELFF | TGTGCCAGCAGCTTAGAGGCAGGGTGGACCGGGGAGCTGTTTTTT
NA | TRBJ1-4 | NA | TRBV7-8 | CASSGGIIVATNEKLFF | TGTGCCAGCAGCGGGGGGATCATAGTTGCAACTAATGAAAAACTGTTTTTT
TRBD1 | TRBJ1-2 | NA | TRBV6-1 | CASSETFTGANYGYTF | TGTGCCAGCAGTGAAACATTTACAGGGGCTAACTATGGCTACACCTTC
TRBD1 | TRBJ1-2 | NA | TRBV7-2 | CASSPGNRGLYYGYTF | TGTGCCAGCAGCCCAGGCAACAGGGGACTGTACTATGGCTACACCTTC
NA | TRBJ1-1 | NA | TRBV11-3 | CASSLRGADTEAFF | TGTGCCAGCAGCTTAAGGGGGGCTGACACTGAAGCTTTCTTT
NA | TRBJ1-2 | NA | TRBV30 | CAWMEGVGYTF | TGTGCCTGGATGGAAGGCGTCGGCTACACCTTC
TRBD2 | TRBJ2-2 | NA | TRBV11-2 | CASSSAGGANTGELFF | TGTGCCAGCAGCTCAGCGGGGGGCGCGAACACCGGGGAGCTGTTTTTT
NA | TRBJ1-4 | once | TRBV27 | CASRGGGPTNEKLFF | TGTGCCAGCCGCGGGGGGGGACCGACGAATGAAAAACTGTTTTTT
TRBD2 | TRBJ2-7 | NA | TRBV27 | CASSFQISGTYEQYF | TGTGCCAGCAGTTTTCAGATTAGCGGGACCTACGAGCAGTACTTC
TRBD1 | TRBJ2-5 | NA | TRBV2 | CASSEEGQGGETQYF | TGTGCCAGCAGTGAAGAGGGACAGGGAGGGGAGACCCAGTACTTC
NA | TRBJ1-5 | NA | TRBV28 | CAGRTGGQPQHF | TGTGCCGGACGAACTGGGGGACAGCCCCAGCATTTT
NA | TRBJ2-3 | few | TRBV29-1 | CSVDGGLPWADTQYF | TGCAGCGTTGATGGCGGACTACCGTGGGCAGATACGCAGTATTTT
TRBD1 | TRBJ2-7 | NA | TRBV19 | CASSVHAQGATYEQYF | TGTGCCAGTAGTGTCCACGCACAGGGGGCGACCTACGAGCAGTACTTC
TRBD2 | TRBJ2-3 | NA | TRBV10-3 | CAIRTISGKGGDTQYF | TGTGCCATCAGGACCATTAGCGGGAAGGGAGGGGATACGCAGTATTTT
TRBD2 | TRBJ2-5 | NA | TRBV11-2 | CASSLSGRATETQYF | TGTGCCAGCAGCTTAAGCGGGAGGGCCACAGAGACCCAGTACTTC